The TCR beta chain under discussion was sequenced for a study of human T cells and chemical hapten exposure. In this sample, this clonotype turned up a few times. Described time point: patch test 2, 6 weeks after DPC sensitization. The sample's treatment: therapeutic diphenylcyclopropenone sensitization with weekly scalp DPC. Trimming removed 3 bases from V and 2 bases from J; junction bases left unmatched: 5. CDR1 is MNHEY and CDR2 is SVGAGI in the germline V gene. CDR3 size: 15 residues. Each CDR3 protein is one row after TCRdb ran MiXCR on the RACE reads. The table shows under 85,000 distinct CDR3 sequences, with about 9.3% occurring only once.

The chain has TRBV6-5 and TRBJ1-1; 8 nucleotides line up with TRBD1. Sequenced material: whole blood, taken in connection with sensitization to the hapten diphenylcyclopropenone (DPC). The clonotype comes from a woman aged 50 to 60 with alopecia areata. Some clones in this sample may be carry-over from other donors' samples. DNA for the CDR3: TGTGCCAGCAGTTATATCGGGACAGGAAACACTGAAGCTTTCTTT. It translates to CASSYIGTGNTEAFF.